This T cell receptor beta chain was captured by sequencing in a study of blood T cell repertoires in COVID-19. Overall study context: Acute-phase and convalescent COVID-19 samples originated in the United States, Italy and Spain.

This table comes from immunoSEQ multiplex PCR, and its TCRdb copy is limited to in-frame clones, with some not included. The sample includes 20,000 to 25,000 clones, roughly nine tenths of them seen just once. Germline CDR1 SGHTA, CDR2 FQGTGA. V trimming: 1 base; J trimming: 6 bases; junction bases outside the gene matches: 3. CDR3 length: 15 residues. The V and J genes are TRBV7-3 and TRBJ2-2; TRBD1 matches 9 bases. The sequence was collected from a woman aged 70 to 79 with active COVID-19. Sequences were obtained from peripheral blood. CDR3 sequence: CASSLIQGASGELFF. The CDR3, as DNA: TGTGCCAGCAGCTTAATACAGGGGGCGTCCGGGGAGCTGTTTTTT.